These 15 T cell receptor beta chains originate from one sample sequenced in a study of response to subunit inactivated influenza vaccine. TCRdb fed the RT-PCR reads into MiXCR, producing one record per CDR3 protein. The table includes roughly 700,000 distinct CDR3 sequences, approximately 14% detected once. The specimen was PBMCs from blood, collected approximately 13 days after vaccination. The receptors were sampled from a man aged 50-60 years who received an inactivated influenza vaccine.

This clonotype has only a few counts. The chain carries TRBV20-1 and TRBJ2-7; 8 bases are a match to TRBD2. J lost 3 bases, V lost 5 bases, and 12 bases had no gene match. CDR3 length equals 15 residues. Per the germline V gene, CDR1 is DFQATT and CDR2 is SNEGSKA (reference sequence). For the CDR3, the DNA is TGCAGTGCTCTAAGTGGAGCGGGAGCCCTCTACGAGCAGTACTTC. Encoded protein: CSALSGAGALYEQYF.

V is TRBV12-3 or TRBV12-4 and J is TRBJ1-4; 7 nucleotides align to TRBD1. This CDR3 contains 14 residues. Trimming took 3 bases from V and 7 from J; bases not matched to a gene: 5. The CDR3: CASSFKGGGEKLFF. The CDR3 DNA sequence: TGTGCCAGCAGTTTCAAAGGGGGCGGTGAAAAACTGTTTTTT.

A few counts support this clonotype. This sequence joins TRBV6-5 and TRBJ2-3, with D hard to call. The CDR3 is 13 residues long. The germline V gene encodes CDR1 MNHEY and CDR2 SVGAGI. V was clipped by 3 bases and J by 6 bases, with 10 bases between them. CDR3 protein: CASSYDGQDTQYF. CDR3 nucleotide sequence: TGTGCCAGCAGTTATGATGGCCAGGATACGCAGTATTTT.

J is TRBJ1-2 and V is TRBV12-3 or TRBV12-4; possible D gene TRBD1, 6 bases. Trimming shortened V by 6 bases and J by 8 bases, and 16 bases separated the two germline ends. The CDR3 loop spans 13 amino acids. Written as DNA, the CDR3 is TGTGCCAGCAGAAAAATGGGGGCGCGGGGCTACACCTTC. Translating gives CASRKMGARGYTF.

This clonotype was found a few times. This sequence joins TRBV7-2 and TRBJ2-1; 16 bases are shared with TRBD2. Germline V lookup: CDR1 SGHTA, CDR2 FQGNSA. With 0 bases clipped from V and 6 bases from J, the junction kept 5 bases outside the gene matches. The CDR3 has 18 residues. DNA of the CDR3: TGTGCCAGCAGCTTAGCCGGGACTAGCGGGGGGGCTGGCAATGAGCAGTTCTTC. Residues: CASSLAGTSGGAGNEQFF.

V gene TRBV12-3 or TRBV12-4 combines with J gene TRBJ1-2, with TRBD1 matching 7 bases. The CDR3 has 14 residues. Trimming took 5 bases from V and 3 from J; bases not matched to a gene: 6. CDR3 bases: TGTGCCAGCAGTGGGCAGGGGGTATACTATGGCTACACCTTC. It specifies CASSGQGVYYGYTF.

The V gene is TRBV3-1, the J gene TRBJ1-2, with 9 bases identical to TRBD1. Germline CDR1 and CDR2: LGHDT and YNNKEL (reference sequence). V shed 3 bases, J shed 14 bases, and the junction held 10 bases outside the gene matches. This CDR3 spans 13 amino acids. CDR3 protein: CASSHRGTGSITF. Here the CDR3 DNA reads TGTGCCAGCAGCCACAGAGGGACAGGGAGTATAACCTTC. The complete variable domain, with remaining parts taken from reference TRBV3-1 and TRBJ1-2, reads DTAVSQTPKYLVTQMGNDKSIKCEQNLGHDTMYWYKQDSKKFLKIMFSYNNKELIINETVPNRFSPKSPDKAHLNLHINSLELGDSAVYFCASSHRGTGSITFGSGTRLTVV.

This clonotype has at least ten counts. This chain joins TRBV27 and TRBJ2-5; D tentatively reads TRBD1 or TRBD2 (5 bases each). Trimming cost V 3 bases and J 5 bases, with 16 bases left between them. The germline CDR1 and CDR2 sequences are MNHEY and SMNVEV (reference sequence). This CDR3 contains 15 residues. The CDR3 DNA reads as TGTGCCAGCAGTTTGAGGGGCGCGCCTTGGGAGACCCAGTACTTC. Residues: CASSLRGAPWETQYF.

This clonotype was seen ten or more times. The chain joins TRBV25-1 to TRBJ2-4; 11 nucleotides align to TRBD2. This CDR3 contains 14 residues. Germline V gene lookup returns CDR1 MGHDK and CDR2 SYGVNS. J gave up 8 bases and V 6 bases, and 6 bases lay outside the gene matches. The CDR3 region has the DNA TGTGCCAGCAGCGTAGCGGGGGGGGTGGACATTCAGTACTTC. It codes for CASSVAGGVDIQYF.

This clonotype was picked up many times. The chain recombines TRBV7-9 with TRBJ1-4, with D possibly matching TRBD1 (5 bases). V lost 7 bases to trimming and J lost 2 bases, with 11 bases between them. CDR1 SEHNR and CDR2 FQNEAQ come from the germline V gene (reference sequence). There are 14 residues in the CDR3. The CDR3 reads CASTRAGTNEKLFF. CDR3 DNA sequence: TGTGCCAGCACCAGGGCCGGGACTAATGAAAAACTGTTTTTT.

This clonotype was observed a single time. Given a much more abundant clone one base away, this may be a read error. The chain uses TRBV5-1 and TRBJ2-1, with D hard to call. The length of the CDR3 is 11 residues. Looked up from germline, CDR1 is SGHRS and CDR2 is YFSETQ. V was clipped by 0 bases and J by 11 bases, with 6 bases between them. The CDR3 sequence: CASSLDGKQFF. The CDR3 DNA follows: TGCGCCAGCAGCTTGGACGGTAAGCAGTTCTTC.

This sequence joins TRBV4-2 and TRBJ1-2; D remains ambiguous. There are 17 residues in the CDR3. The germline CDR1 and CDR2 sequences are LGHNA and YNFKEQ. Trimming shortened V by 0 bases and J by 3 bases, and 17 bases separated the two germline ends. CDR3 in DNA: TGTGCCAGCAGCCAAGACAGACCAGCGGTAGGAGACTATGGCTACACCTTC. Translating it yields CASSQDRPAVGDYGYTF.

This clonotype has a handful of counts. V usage is TRBV3-1 and J usage is TRBJ2-7, with D possibly TRBD1 on 5 matching bases. CDR3 length: 14 amino acids. Deletions cut 5 bases from V and 2 bases from J, with 13 bases between. The germline gives CDR1 LGHDT, CDR2 YNNKEL (reference sequence). The CDR3 loop is CASSAQGFPYEQYF. CDR3 coding DNA: TGTGCCAGCAGCGCGCAGGGTTTCCCCTACGAGCAGTACTTC.

The chain's CDR3 is CSASRSHGGETQYF. The DNA for the CDR3 is TGCAGTGCTAGCCGCTCCCATGGAGGAGAGACCCAGTACTTC. The chain joins TRBV20-1 to TRBJ2-5, with D possibly matching TRBD2 (5 bases). CDR3 length equals 14 residues. The V end lost 3 bases, the J end lost 4 bases, and 15 bases lay between the germline ends. Germline CDR1 is DFQATT and CDR2 is SNEGSKA (reference sequence).

Here the CDR3 DNA reads TGTGCCAGCACCGGACAGGGGGAGACCCAGTACTTC. It specifies CASTGQGETQYF. This rearrangement joins TRBV6-2 or TRBV6-3 to TRBJ2-5; 9 nucleotides agree with TRBD1. Germline V gene sequence: CDR1 MNHEY, CDR2 SVGEGT. This CDR3 contains 12 residues. J was trimmed by 5 bases and V by 7 bases; bases with no gene match: 2.